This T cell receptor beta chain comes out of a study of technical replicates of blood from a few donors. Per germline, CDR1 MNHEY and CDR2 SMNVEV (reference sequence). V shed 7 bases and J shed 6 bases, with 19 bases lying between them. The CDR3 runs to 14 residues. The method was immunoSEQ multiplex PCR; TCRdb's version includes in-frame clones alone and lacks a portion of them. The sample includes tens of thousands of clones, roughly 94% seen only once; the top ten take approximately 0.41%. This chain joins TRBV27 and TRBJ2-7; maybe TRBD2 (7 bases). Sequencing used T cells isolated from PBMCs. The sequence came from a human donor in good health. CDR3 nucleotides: TGTGCCAGCACTCTTGGGGGGGCAGAAGGCGAGCAGTACTTC. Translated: CASTLGGAEGEQYF.